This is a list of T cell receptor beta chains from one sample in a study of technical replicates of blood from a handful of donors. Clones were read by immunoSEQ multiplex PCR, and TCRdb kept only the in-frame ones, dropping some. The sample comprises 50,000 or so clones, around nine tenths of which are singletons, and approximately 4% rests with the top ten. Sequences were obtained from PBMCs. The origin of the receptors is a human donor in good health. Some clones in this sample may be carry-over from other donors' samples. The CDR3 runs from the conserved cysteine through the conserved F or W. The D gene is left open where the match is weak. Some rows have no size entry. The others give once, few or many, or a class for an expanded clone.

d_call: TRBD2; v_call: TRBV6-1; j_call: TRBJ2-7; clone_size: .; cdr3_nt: TGTGCCAGCAGTGAAGGGACTAGCGGTATCTACGAGCAGTACTTC; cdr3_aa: CASSEGTSGIYEQYF
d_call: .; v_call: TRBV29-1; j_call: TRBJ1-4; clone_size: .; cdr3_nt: TGCAGCGTTGTCGGGGTTTCGGAAAAACTGTTTTTT; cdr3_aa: CSVVGVSEKLFF
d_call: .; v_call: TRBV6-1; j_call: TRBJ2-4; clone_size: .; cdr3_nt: TGTGCCAGCAGTGAAGCGCGGGCAGCACTTACCCACATTCAGTACTTC; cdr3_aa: CASSEARAALTHIQYF
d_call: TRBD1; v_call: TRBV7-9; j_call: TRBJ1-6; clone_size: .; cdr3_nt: TGTGCCAGCAGCCCGATTGGACAGGGTGGGTCACCCCTCCACTTT; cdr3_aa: CASSPIGQGGSPLHF
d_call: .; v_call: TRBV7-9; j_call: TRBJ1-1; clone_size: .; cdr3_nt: TGTGCCAGCAGCCATCCATTGACAGCACAGGGATACACTGAAGCTTTCTTT; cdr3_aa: CASSHPLTAQGYTEAFF
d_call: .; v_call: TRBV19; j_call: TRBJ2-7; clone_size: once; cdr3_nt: TGTGCCAGTACCTCGGTGGTGAATTCCTACGAGCAGTACTTC; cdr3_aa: CASTSVVNSYEQYF
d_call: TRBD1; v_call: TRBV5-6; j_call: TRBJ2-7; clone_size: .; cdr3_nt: TGTGCCAGCAGCTTGGGACAGGGGAACTCCTACGAGCAGTACTTC; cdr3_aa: CASSLGQGNSYEQYF
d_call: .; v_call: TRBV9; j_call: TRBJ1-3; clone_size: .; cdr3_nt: TGTGCCAGCAGCGTAGATCTCTACTCTGGAAACACCATATATTTT; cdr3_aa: CASSVDLYSGNTIYF
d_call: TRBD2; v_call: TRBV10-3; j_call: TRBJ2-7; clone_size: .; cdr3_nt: TGTGCCATCAGCCCAACTAGCGGGAGTATTGAGCAGTACTTC; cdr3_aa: CAISPTSGSIEQYF
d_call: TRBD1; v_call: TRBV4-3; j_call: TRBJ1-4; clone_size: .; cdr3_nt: TGCGCCAGCAGCCAGGAGGGACAGACGCGGGAAAAACTGTTTTTT; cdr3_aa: CASSQEGQTREKLFF